Each of the 27 T cell receptor beta chains below was sequenced from the same sample in a study of T cell changes during pregnancy in multiple sclerosis. Sequenced by immunoSEQ multiplex PCR; TCRdb stores in-frame clones only, minus some. The sample consists of 90,000 or so clones, roughly 90% of them appearing once. The material was peripheral blood, obtained in the first trimester of pregnancy. The receptors were sampled from a female donor in good health, enrolled as a control in a pregnancy study.

The chain links TRBV5-1 to TRBJ1-4; D is perhaps TRBD1 (5 bases). Germline V gene lookup returns CDR1 SGHRS and CDR2 YFSETQ. The CDR3 is 15 residues long. V lost 4 bases and J lost 5, with 15 bases in between. The CDR3 sequence: CASSPRRGGNEKLFF. The CDR3 region has the DNA TGCGCCAGCAGCCCCCGACGGGGGGGAAATGAAAAACTGTTTTTT. Using reference TRBV5-1 and TRBJ1-4 for the parts outside the CDR3, the full variable domain is KAGVTQTPRYLIKTRGQQVTLSCSPISGHRSVSWYQQTPGQGLQFLFEYFSETQRNKGNFPGRFSGRQFSNSRSEMNVSTLELGDSALYLCASSPRRGGNEKLFFGSGTQLSVL.

J is TRBJ2-5 and V is TRBV2; D is perhaps TRBD2 (6 bases). V lost 8 bases and J 5 bases, leaving 6 bases between the germline ends. The CDR3 length is 10 residues. Germline V gene data show CDR1 as SNHLY and CDR2 as FYNNEI. The CDR3 DNA reads as TGTGCCAGCGGAGGGGAGACCCAGTACTTC. Translated, it gives CASGGETQYF.

The rearrangement links TRBV7-9 to TRBJ2-1, with 11 bases that match TRBD1. Trimming took 6 bases from V and 14 from J; bases not matched to a gene: 9. Germline CDR1 SEHNR, CDR2 FQNEAQ (reference sequence). CDR3 size: 13 residues. The CDR3 reads CASSSYGTGGEFF. The CDR3 coding sequence is TGTGCCAGCAGTTCCTATGGGACAGGGGGAGAGTTCTTC.

The chain carries TRBV11-2 and TRBJ1-4, with D possibly being TRBD1 (5 bases). Germline values: CDR1 SGHAT, CDR2 FQNNGV. The CDR3 has 17 amino acids. V shed 3 bases and J shed 4 bases, with 18 bases lying between them. In DNA, the CDR3 is TGTGCCAGCAGCTTGGCTTGGTGGGACTCCGATAATGAAAAACTGTTTTTT. Residues: CASSLAWWDSDNEKLFF.

The J gene is TRBJ1-2, the V gene TRBV7-8; perhaps TRBD1 as D (5 bases). V was clipped by 2 bases and J by 4 bases, with 14 bases between them. This CDR3 contains 15 residues. In germline, CDR1 is SGHVS, CDR2 FQNEAQ. The CDR3 loop is CASSLTIQGGYGYTF. The CDR3 nucleotides read TGTGCCAGCAGCTTAACGATTCAGGGAGGCTATGGCTACACCTTC.

The gene calls are TRBV18 and TRBJ2-3; D may be TRBD2 (7 bases). The CDR3 is made up of 15 amino acids. Germline V CDR1 and CDR2: KGHSH, LQKENI. Trimming removed 2 bases from V and 2 bases from J, with 11 bases in between. For the CDR3, the DNA is TGTGCCAGCTCACCAAGGGGGGGGAACACAGATACGCAGTATTTT. This gives the protein CASSPRGGNTDTQYF.

The J gene is TRBJ2-1, the V gene TRBV27; D might be TRBD1 (5 bases). The V gene lost 2 bases and the J gene lost 9 bases, with 14 bases spanning the gap. The CDR3 has 14 amino acids. In germline, CDR1 is MNHEY, CDR2 SMNVEV (reference sequence). The CDR3 spells CASSLEGRAFEQFF. For the CDR3, the DNA is TGTGCCAGCAGTTTAGAAGGCAGGGCCTTTGAGCAGTTCTTC.

The V call is TRBV28, the J call TRBJ2-7; TRBD1 matches at 11 bases. The CDR3 is made up of 15 amino acids. Germline V CDR1 and CDR2: MDHEN, SYDVKM. The junction had 6 bases not matched to a gene; V was cut back by 5 bases and J by 3 bases. The CDR3 coding sequence is TGTGCCAGCAGTCCCCTTGGGACAGGGGGCTACGAGCAGTACTTC. It specifies CASSPLGTGGYEQYF.

In this sample, this clone turned up once. This rearrangement joins TRBV27 to TRBJ1-1; D uncertain. In germline, CDR1 is MNHEY, CDR2 SMNVEV (reference sequence). Trimming took off 2 bases at V and 10 bases at J, with 14 bases between the two ends. This CDR3 is 13 amino acids long. This CDR3 is CASSLGRTGLAFF. DNA of the CDR3: TGTGCCAGCAGTTTAGGGAGGACCGGGTTAGCTTTCTTT.

The V gene is TRBV6-1, the J gene TRBJ2-5; possible D gene TRBD2, 6 bases. The CDR3 contains 16 residues. In germline, CDR1 is MNHNS, CDR2 SASEGT. With 2 bases removed from V and 7 bases from J, the gap between germline ends came to 20 bases. The chain's CDR3 is CASSEKRLDPVGTQYF. The DNA for the CDR3 is TGTGCCAGCAGTGAAAAGAGACTAGATCCGGTCGGGACCCAGTACTTC.

This sequence joins TRBV19 and TRBJ1-1; D not resolved. CDR1 and CDR2 from the germline V gene are LNHDA and SQIVND (reference sequence). The V end lost 2 bases, the J end lost 0 bases, and 10 bases lay between the germline ends. There are 15 residues in the CDR3. The CDR3 region has the DNA TGTGCCAGTAGTATAAGTAGCTACATGAACACTGAAGCTTTCTTT. It codes for CASSISSYMNTEAFF.

The sample holds a few counts of this clone. The V call is TRBV7-2, the J call TRBJ1-5; 8 nucleotides match TRBD1. J gave up 0 bases and V 5 bases, and 3 bases lay outside the gene matches. Germline V gene sequence: CDR1 SGHTA, CDR2 FQGNSA. The length of the CDR3 is 15 residues. CDR3 residues: CASSRQGYSNQPQHF. CDR3 bases: TGTGCCAGCAGCCGACAGGGGTATAGCAATCAGCCCCAGCATTTT.

This clone has only one observation. The V and J genes are TRBV19 and TRBJ1-3; TRBD1 is a possible D gene (5 bases). This CDR3 spans 17 amino acids. The germline V and J ends were trimmed by 6 bases and 5 bases, with 23 bases remaining between them. CDR1 LNHDA and CDR2 SQIVND come from the germline V gene (reference sequence). The CDR3 region is CASSHKVVGGRRNTIYF. CDR3 DNA sequence: TGTGCCAGTAGCCACAAGGTCGTGGGGGGACGGAGAAACACCATATATTTT.

The chain uses TRBV7-2 and TRBJ2-7, with 7 bases lining up with TRBD1. The CDR3 runs to 14 residues. With 5 bases clipped from V and 4 bases from J, the junction kept 8 bases outside the gene matches. Germline V gene data show CDR1 as SGHTA and CDR2 as FQGNSA. CDR3 DNA sequence: TGTGCCAGCAGCCCTTCGGGACAGCCTTACGAGCAGTACTTC. Translated: CASSPSGQPYEQYF.

This chain uses TRBV5-5 with TRBJ1-6; no reliable D call. The germline CDR1 and CDR2 sequences are SGHKS and YYEKEE (reference sequence). Trimming pared 1 base from V and 4 bases from J, leaving 6 bases between. The CDR3 is 14 amino acids. The CDR3 region is CASSLQVYNSPLHF. For the CDR3, the DNA is TGTGCCAGCAGCTTGCAGGTTTATAATTCACCCCTCCACTTT.

This chain connects TRBV7-9 to TRBJ2-5; tentatively, D is TRBD2 (6 bases). The CDR3 length is 17 residues. V was trimmed by 1 base and J by 5 bases, leaving 20 bases between them. CDR1 and CDR2 from the germline V gene are SEHNR and FQNEAQ (reference sequence). CDR3 coding DNA: TGTGCCAGCAGCTTAGAGCACAGGAGGAGGGTTGGGGAGACCCAGTACTTC. Its protein product is CASSLEHRRRVGETQYF.

The chain recombines TRBV4-3 with TRBJ2-3; 10 bases line up with TRBD2. Losses at the gene ends were 5 bases for V and 4 bases for J; bases not matched to a gene: 9. Germline V gene lookup returns CDR1 LGHNA and CDR2 YSLEER. The CDR3 is made up of 16 amino acids. CDR3 sequence (DNA): TGCGCCAGCAGCGATAGCCCGGGACTAGCGTCAGATACGCAGTATTTT. Its protein is CASSDSPGLASDTQYF.

The chain links TRBV7-9 to TRBJ1-1; possible D gene TRBD1, 6 bases. Trimming cost V 5 bases and J 1 base, with 14 bases left between them. CDR1 SEHNR and CDR2 FQNEAQ come from the germline V gene (reference sequence). The CDR3 runs 15 residues. DNA of the CDR3: TGTGCCAGCAGCCTAACAGGGCCCGGGAACACTGAAGCTTTCTTT. This encodes CASSLTGPGNTEAFF.

This sequence joins TRBV7-2 and TRBJ2-7, with D perhaps TRBD2 (5 bases). This CDR3 is built from 14 residues. V was clipped by 3 bases and J by 3 bases, with 12 bases between them. Germline-derived CDR1 and CDR2 are SGHTA and FQGNSA. The chain's CDR3 is CASSFKDSNYEQYF. The CDR3 DNA reads as TGTGCCAGCAGCTTTAAGGACTCTAACTACGAGCAGTACTTC. Full variable domain (rest looked up from reference TRBV7-2 and TRBJ2-7): GAGVSQSPSNKVTEKGKDVELRCDPISGHTALYWYRQSLGQGLEFLIYFQGNSAPDKSGLPSDRFSAERTGGSVSTLTIQRTQQEDSAVYLCASSFKDSNYEQYFGPGTRLTVT.

This chain joins TRBV11-2 and TRBJ1-1; 12 nucleotides match TRBD1. The CDR3 runs to 18 residues. Trimming removed 5 bases from V and 0 bases from J; junction bases left unmatched: 10. CDR1 and CDR2 from the germline V gene are SGHAT and FQNNGV. In DNA, the CDR3 is TGTGCCAGCAGCCCCCGCTGGGACAGGGGGCCCATGAACACTGAAGCTTTCTTT. It yields the protein CASSPRWDRGPMNTEAFF.

V usage is TRBV18 and J usage is TRBJ2-1; 9 bases agree with TRBD1. V was clipped by 2 bases and J by 4 bases; unmatched bases: 6. CDR1 is KGHSH and CDR2 is LQKENI in the germline V gene. The CDR3 totals 16 residues. In DNA form, the CDR3 reads TGTGCCAGCTCACCAAGGACAGGGGTAGATTACAATGAGCAGTTCTTC. Its protein product is CASSPRTGVDYNEQFF.

V usage is TRBV6-1 and J usage is TRBJ1-3; 7 bases fit TRBD1. CDR1 and CDR2 from the germline V gene are MNHNS and SASEGT. The CDR3 is 14 residues long. V lost 6 bases and J lost 0; bases outside the gene matches: 2. The CDR3 coding sequence is TGTGCCAGCAGGCGACAGGGCTCTGGAAACACCATATATTTT. Protein sequence: CASRRQGSGNTIYF.

This chain connects TRBV6-5 to TRBJ1-6; D remains unclear. This CDR3 region has 13 residues. Germline lookup yields CDR1 MNHEY and CDR2 SVGAGI. With 6 bases removed from V and 5 bases from J, the gap between germline ends came to 8 bases. CDR3 residues: CASSKFDNSPLHF. CDR3 coding DNA: TGTGCCAGCAGCAAATTTGATAATTCACCCCTCCACTTT.

For the CDR3, the DNA is TGTGCCAGCAGTCTCTCCCCGGGACAGGGGAATCAGCCCCAGCATTTT. Amino acid sequence: CASSLSPGQGNQPQHF. The chain is built from TRBV6-6 and TRBJ1-5, with TRBD1 identical over 10 bases. This CDR3 comprises 16 residues. Trimming removed 5 bases from V and 4 bases from J; junction bases left unmatched: 8. The V gene's germline CDR1 is MNHNY and CDR2 SVGAGI (reference sequence).

This clone was seen just once. V gene TRBV27 combines with J gene TRBJ2-7; possibly TRBD1 for D (6 bases). CDR3 length equals 14 residues. Germline CDR1 MNHEY, CDR2 SMNVEV (reference sequence). Trimming pared 6 bases from V and 4 bases from J, leaving 16 bases between. The CDR3 loop is CASSPTGYRYEQYF. CDR3 sequence (DNA): TGTGCCAGCAGCCCGACAGGTTACAGGTACGAGCAGTACTTC.

The chain combines TRBV9 with TRBJ2-6; D is unclear. Between the trimmed V and J ends, which lost 1 base and 0 bases, there was a span of 5 bases. Germline V gives CDR1 SGDLS, CDR2 YYNGEE. There are 15 residues in the CDR3. The CDR3 loop reads CASSVSPSGANVLTF. In DNA, the CDR3 is TGTGCCAGCAGCGTATCTCCCTCTGGGGCCAACGTCCTGACTTTC. Full variable domain (rest looked up from reference TRBV9 and TRBJ2-6): DSGVTQTPKHLITATGQRVTLRCSPRSGDLSVYWYQQSLDQGLQFLIQYYNGEERAKGNILERFSAQQFPDLHSELNLSSLELGDSALYFCASSVSPSGANVLTFGAGSRLTVL.

The chain recombines TRBV28 with TRBJ1-2; 10 bases fit TRBD1. Germline V lookup: CDR1 MDHEN, CDR2 SYDVKM. CDR3 length: 12 amino acids. Trimming cost V 7 bases and J 7 bases; bases outside gene matches: 3. The CDR3 DNA reads TGTGCCAGCACTGGGGACAGGGGTGGCTACACCTTC. This codes for CASTGDRGGYTF.